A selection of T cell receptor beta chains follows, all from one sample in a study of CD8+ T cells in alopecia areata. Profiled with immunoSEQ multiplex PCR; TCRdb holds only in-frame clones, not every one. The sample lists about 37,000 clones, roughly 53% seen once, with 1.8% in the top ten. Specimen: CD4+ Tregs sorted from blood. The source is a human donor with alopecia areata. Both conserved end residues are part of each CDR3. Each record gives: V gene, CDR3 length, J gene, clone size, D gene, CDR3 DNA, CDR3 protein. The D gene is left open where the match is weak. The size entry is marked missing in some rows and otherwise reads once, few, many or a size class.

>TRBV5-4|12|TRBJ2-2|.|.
TGTGCCAGCAGCACCAGCCCCGGGGAGCTGTTTTTT
CASSTSPGELFF
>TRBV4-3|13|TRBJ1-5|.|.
TGCGCCAGCAGCCAAGATGTGGTTCAGCCCCAGCATTTT
CASSQDVVQPQHF
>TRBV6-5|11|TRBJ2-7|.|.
TGTGCCAGCTCCCGGGGCTACGAGCAGTACTTC
CASSRGYEQYF
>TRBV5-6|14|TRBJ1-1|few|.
TGTGCCAGCACCCCCGGGGGGCCGAACACTGAAGCTTTCTTT
CASTPGGPNTEAFF
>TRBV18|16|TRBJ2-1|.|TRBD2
TGTGCCAGCTCACCAGATCAAACTAGCGGACACAATGAGCAGTTCTTC
CASSPDQTSGHNEQFF
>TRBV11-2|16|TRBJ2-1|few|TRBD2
TGTGCCAGCAGCCCGCAAGGACTAGCGGGCTACAATGAGCAGTTCTTC
CASSPQGLAGYNEQFF
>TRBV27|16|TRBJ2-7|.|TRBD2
TGTGCCAGCAGTTTCTCTCAGACTAGCTTAAACTCCGAGCAGTACTTC
CASSFSQTSLNSEQYF
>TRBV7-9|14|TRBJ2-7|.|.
TGTGCCAGCAGCTTAGGACAGCTCTCCTACGAGCAGTACTTC
CASSLGQLSYEQYF
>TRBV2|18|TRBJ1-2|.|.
TGTGCCAGCAGTGAAGCCCCATCTAGCGAGTATTGGGCCTATGGCTACACCTTC
CASSEAPSSEYWAYGYTF
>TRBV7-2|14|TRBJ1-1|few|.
TGTGCCAGCAGCTTAGGAGGGGGAAACACTGAAGCTTTCTTT
CASSLGGGNTEAFF
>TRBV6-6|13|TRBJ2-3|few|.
TGTGCCAGCAGTTATGGGAGGACAGATACGCAGTATTTT
CASSYGRTDTQYF
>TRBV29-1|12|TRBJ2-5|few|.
TGCAGCGTCCAGACAGACCAAGAGACCCAGTACTTC
CSVQTDQETQYF
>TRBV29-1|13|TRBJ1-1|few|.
TGCAGCGTTGCCAGACGGCGGTACACTGAAGCTTTCTTT
CSVARRRYTEAFF
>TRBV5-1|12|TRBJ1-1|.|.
TGCGCCAGCAGCGGACACCCCACTGAAGCTTTCTTT
CASSGHPTEAFF
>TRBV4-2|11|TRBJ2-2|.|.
TGTGCCAGCAGCCAAGCCGGGGAGCTGTTTTTT
CASSQAGELFF
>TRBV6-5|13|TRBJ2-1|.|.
TGTGCCAGCAGTGGGGGAGTGGTGACTGAGCAGTTCTTC
CASSGGVVTEQFF
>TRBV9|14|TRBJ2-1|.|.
TGTGCCAGCGTCCAGGGCCCGGGGTACAATGAGCAGTTCTTC
CASVQGPGYNEQFF
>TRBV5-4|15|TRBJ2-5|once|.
TGTGCCAGCAGCTTAACTCGGGAGACTGGAGGGACCCAGTACTTC
CASSLTRETGGTQYF
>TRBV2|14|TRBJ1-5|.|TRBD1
TGTGCCAGCAGTTTGGACAGGGGCAATCAGCCCCAGCATTTT
CASSLDRGNQPQHF
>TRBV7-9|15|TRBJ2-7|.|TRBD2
TGTGCCAGCAGCTCCGTTAGCGGGAGTAAGTACGAGCAGTACTTC
CASSSVSGSKYEQYF
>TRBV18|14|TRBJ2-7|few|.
TGTGCCAGCTCACCTAGCGCCGTAATGTTAGAGCAGTACTTC
CASSPSAVMLEQYF
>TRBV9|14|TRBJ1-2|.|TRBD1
TGTGCCAGCAGCCCCGGGACAGGGTACGGCGGCTACACCTTC
CASSPGTGYGGYTF
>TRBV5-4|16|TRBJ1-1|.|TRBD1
TGTGCCAGCAGCTTCAAGGACAGGGGCCAGAACACTGAAGCTTTCTTT
CASSFKDRGQNTEAFF
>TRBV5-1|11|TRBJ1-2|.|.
TGCGCCAGCAGTTTTGGGGGGAGTTACACCTTC
CASSFGGSYTF
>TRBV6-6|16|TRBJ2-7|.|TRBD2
TGTGCCAGCAGTTACGGACTAGCGGGAGGGGACGACGAGCAGTACTTC
CASSYGLAGGDDEQYF
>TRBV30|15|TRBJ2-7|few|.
TGTGCCTGGAGTGCCTGGGGGATAGGCTCCTACGAGCAGTACTTC
CAWSAWGIGSYEQYF
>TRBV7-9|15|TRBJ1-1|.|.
TGTGCCAGCAGCCCCCGAGGGGGTAAAACATCTGAAGCTTTCTTT
CASSPRGGKTSEAFF
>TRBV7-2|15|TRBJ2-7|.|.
TGTGCCAGCAGCCCGGCTTCTACCGTCCCCAAAGAGCAGTACTTC
CASSPASTVPKEQYF
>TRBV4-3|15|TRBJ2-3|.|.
TGCGCCAGCAGCCAAGATATATTTGTTCGAGATACGCAGTATTTT
CASSQDIFVRDTQYF
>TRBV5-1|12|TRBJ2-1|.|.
TGCGCCAGCAGCTTGGATAGGGATGAGCAGTTCTTC
CASSLDRDEQFF
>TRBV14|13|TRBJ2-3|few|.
TGTGCCAGCAGTCGGCTCCCGAGTGATACGCAGTATTTT
CASSRLPSDTQYF
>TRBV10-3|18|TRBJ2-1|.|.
TGTGCCATCGGTTCAGCCCCAGGGGTCGGGAGCTCCTACAATGAGCAGTTCTTC
CAIGSAPGVGSSYNEQFF
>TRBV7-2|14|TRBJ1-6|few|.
TGTGCCAGCAGCTTAGGAGCGGGAAATTCACCCCTCCACTTT
CASSLGAGNSPLHF
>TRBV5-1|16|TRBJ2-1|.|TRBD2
TGCGCCAGCAGCTCGACCGGGACTAGCGTCTACAATGAGCAGTTCTTC
CASSSTGTSVYNEQFF
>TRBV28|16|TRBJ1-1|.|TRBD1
TGTGCCAGCAGTTTTTTCAGGGGGCGCGAGAACACTGAAGCTTTCTTT
CASSFFRGRENTEAFF
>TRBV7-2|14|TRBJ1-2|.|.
TGTGCCAGCAGCCCGAGGGCCGGGAACTATGGCTACACCTTC
CASSPRAGNYGYTF
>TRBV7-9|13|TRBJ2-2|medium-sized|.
TGTGCCAGCAGTCTTCTTAACACCGGGGAGCTGTTTTTT
CASSLLNTGELFF
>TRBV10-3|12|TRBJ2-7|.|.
TGTGCCATCAGTGAGATCTTGGGGGAGCAGTACTTC
CAISEILGEQYF
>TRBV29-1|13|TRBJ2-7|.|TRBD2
TGCAGCGTTGGTAGGACTAGCGGGGGCGAGCAGTACTTC
CSVGRTSGGEQYF
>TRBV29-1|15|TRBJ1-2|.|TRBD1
TGCAGCGTTTGGGTCGGACAGGGCCGGACATATGGCTACACCTTC
CSVWVGQGRTYGYTF
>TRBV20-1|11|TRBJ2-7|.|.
TGCAGTGCTAGTGGACGTTACGAGCAGTACTTC
CSASGRYEQYF
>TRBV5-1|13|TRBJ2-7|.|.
TGCGCCAGCAGCGCGACGGGCACCTACGAGCAGTACTTC
CASSATGTYEQYF
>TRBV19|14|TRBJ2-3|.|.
TGTGCCAGTAGTATAGGGCAGGACACAGATACGCAGTATTTT
CASSIGQDTDTQYF
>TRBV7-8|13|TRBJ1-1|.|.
TGTGCCAGCAGCTTAGCGGGGAACACTGAAGCTTTCTTT
CASSLAGNTEAFF
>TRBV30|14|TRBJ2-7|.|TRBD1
TGTGCCTGGAGTCCCGGGACAGTAGTATACGAGCAGTACTTC
CAWSPGTVVYEQYF
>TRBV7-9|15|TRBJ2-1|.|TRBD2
TGTGCCAGCAGCCATCGGACTAGCGGCTACAATGAGCAGTTCTTC
CASSHRTSGYNEQFF
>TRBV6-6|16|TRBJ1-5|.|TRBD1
TGTGCCAGCAGTAACTACAGGGGTATGCGCAATCAGCCCCAGCATTTT
CASSNYRGMRNQPQHF
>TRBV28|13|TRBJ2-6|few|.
TGTGCCAGCAGTTTTTCTGGGGCCAACGTCCTGACTTTC
CASSFSGANVLTF
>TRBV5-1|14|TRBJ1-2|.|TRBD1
TGCGCCAGCAGCTCCCGACAGGGTGGCTATGGCTACACCTTC
CASSSRQGGYGYTF
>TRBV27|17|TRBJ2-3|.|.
TGTGCCAGCAGTTTATCGATAAGGGGCAGGGAGACAGATACGCAGTATTTT
CASSLSIRGRETDTQYF
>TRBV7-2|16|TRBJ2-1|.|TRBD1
TGTGCCAGCAGCTTAGCGGGACAGAGGATTTACAATGAGCAGTTCTTC
CASSLAGQRIYNEQFF
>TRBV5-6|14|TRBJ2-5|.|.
TGTGCCAGCAGTTTTTCAGGGTTATACGAGACCCAGTACTTC
CASSFSGLYETQYF
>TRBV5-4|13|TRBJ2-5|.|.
TGTGCCAGCAGTTATCGGACTCAAGAGACCCAGTACTTC
CASSYRTQETQYF
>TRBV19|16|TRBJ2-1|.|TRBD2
TGTGCCAGTAGTACCTCGGGACTAGCCCCCTACAATGAGCAGTTCTTC
CASSTSGLAPYNEQFF
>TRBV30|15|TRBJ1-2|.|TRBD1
TGTGCCTGGAAGGCCCTCGGGACAGGGCCCTATGGCTACACCTTC
CAWKALGTGPYGYTF
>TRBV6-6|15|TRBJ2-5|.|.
TGTGCCAGCAGTTACATTCAGGGGAACCAAGAGACCCAGTACTTC
CASSYIQGNQETQYF
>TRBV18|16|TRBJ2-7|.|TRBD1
TGTGCCAGCTCACCCTTACGTGGGGACAGGGGCTACGAGCAGTACTTC
CASSPLRGDRGYEQYF
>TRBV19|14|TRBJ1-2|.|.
TGTGCCAGTTCGGAGAGGCAGGTCGACTATGGCTACACCTTC
CASSERQVDYGYTF
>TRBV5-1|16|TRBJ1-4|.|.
TGCGCCAGCAGCTTGGTCGGAGGGGCAACTAATGAAAAACTGTTTTTT
CASSLVGGATNEKLFF
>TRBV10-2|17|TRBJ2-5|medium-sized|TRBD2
TGCGCCAGCAGCCGAAGGACTAGCGGGAGGGCCAGGGAGACCCAGTACTTC
CASSRRTSGRARETQYF